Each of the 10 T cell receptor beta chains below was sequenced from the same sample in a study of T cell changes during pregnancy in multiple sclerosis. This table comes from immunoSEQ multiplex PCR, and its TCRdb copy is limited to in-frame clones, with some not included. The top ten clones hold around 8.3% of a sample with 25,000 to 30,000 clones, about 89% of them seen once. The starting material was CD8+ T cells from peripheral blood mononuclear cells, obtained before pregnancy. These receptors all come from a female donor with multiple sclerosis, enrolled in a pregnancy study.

The CDR3 sequence is CASSIVPGTASGNTIYF. The CDR3, as DNA: TGTGCCAGTAGTATAGTCCCGGGAACCGCCTCTGGAAACACCATATATTTT. The chain joins TRBV19 to TRBJ1-3; D is ambiguous. The CDR3 totals 17 residues. V lost 1 base, J lost 0 bases, and 13 bases lay in between. Germline CDR1 reads LNHDA; CDR2 reads SQIVND (reference sequence).

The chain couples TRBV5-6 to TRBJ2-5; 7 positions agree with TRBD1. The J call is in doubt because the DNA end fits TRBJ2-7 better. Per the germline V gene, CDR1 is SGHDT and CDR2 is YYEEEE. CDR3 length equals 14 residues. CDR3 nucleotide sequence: TGTGCCAGCAGCGCCCGGGGACAGCCCTACGAGCAGTACTTC. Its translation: CASSARGQPYEQYF.

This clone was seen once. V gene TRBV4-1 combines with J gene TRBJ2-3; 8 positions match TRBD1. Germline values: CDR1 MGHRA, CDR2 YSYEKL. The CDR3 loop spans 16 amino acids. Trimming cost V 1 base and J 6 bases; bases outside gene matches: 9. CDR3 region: CASSQGRTGRGDTQYF. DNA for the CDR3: TGCGCCAGCAGCCAAGGTAGGACAGGGCGCGGGGATACGCAGTATTTT.

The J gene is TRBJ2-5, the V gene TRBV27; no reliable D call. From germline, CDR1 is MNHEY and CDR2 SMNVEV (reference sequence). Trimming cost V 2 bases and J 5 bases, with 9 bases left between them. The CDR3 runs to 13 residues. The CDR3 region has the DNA TGTGCCAGCAGTTTACTGGCCGGGGAGACCCAGTACTTC. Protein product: CASSLLAGETQYF.

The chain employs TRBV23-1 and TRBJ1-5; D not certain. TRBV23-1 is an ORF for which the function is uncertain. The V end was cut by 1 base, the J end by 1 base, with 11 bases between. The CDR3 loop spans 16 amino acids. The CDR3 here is CASSQYKPVSNQPQHF. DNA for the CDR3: TGCGCCAGCAGTCAATATAAACCAGTGAGCAATCAGCCCCAGCATTTT.

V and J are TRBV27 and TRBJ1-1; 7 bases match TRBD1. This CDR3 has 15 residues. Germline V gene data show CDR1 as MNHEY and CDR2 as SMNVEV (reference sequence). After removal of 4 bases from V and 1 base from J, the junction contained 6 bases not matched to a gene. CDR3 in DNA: TGTGCCAGCAGTTCGACAGGGTTCGCGAACACTGAAGCTTTCTTT. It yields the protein CASSSTGFANTEAFF.

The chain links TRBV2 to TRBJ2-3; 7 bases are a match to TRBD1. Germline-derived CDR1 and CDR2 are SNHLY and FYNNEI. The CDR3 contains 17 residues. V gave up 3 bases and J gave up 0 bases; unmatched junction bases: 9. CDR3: CASSDWHLQGSTDTQYF. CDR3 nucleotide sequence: TGTGCCAGCAGTGATTGGCATTTACAGGGGAGCACAGATACGCAGTATTTT. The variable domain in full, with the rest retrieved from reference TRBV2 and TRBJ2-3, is EPEVTQTPSHQVTQMGQEVILRCVPISNHLYFYWYRQILGQKVEFLVSFYNNEISEKSEIFDDQFSVERPDGSNFTLKIRSTKLEDSAMYFCASSDWHLQGSTDTQYFGPGTRLTVL.

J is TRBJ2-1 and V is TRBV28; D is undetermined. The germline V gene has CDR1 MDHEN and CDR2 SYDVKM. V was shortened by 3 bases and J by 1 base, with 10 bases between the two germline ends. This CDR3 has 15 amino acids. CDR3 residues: CASSLFPLSYNEQFF. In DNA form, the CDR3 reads TGTGCCAGCAGTTTGTTCCCCTTATCCTACAATGAGCAGTTCTTC. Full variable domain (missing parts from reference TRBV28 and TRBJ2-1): DVKVTQSSRYLVKRTGEKVFLECVQDMDHENMFWYRQDPGLGLRLIYFSYDVKMKEKGDIPEGYSVSREKKERFSLILESASTNQTSMYLCASSLFPLSYNEQFFGPGTRLTVL.

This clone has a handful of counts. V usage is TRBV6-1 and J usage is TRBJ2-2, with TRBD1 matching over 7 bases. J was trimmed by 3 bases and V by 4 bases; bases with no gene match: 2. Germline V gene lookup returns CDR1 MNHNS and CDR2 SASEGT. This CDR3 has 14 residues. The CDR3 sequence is CASSAGTDTGELFF. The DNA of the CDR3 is TGTGCCAGCAGTGCCGGGACAGACACCGGGGAGCTGTTTTTT.

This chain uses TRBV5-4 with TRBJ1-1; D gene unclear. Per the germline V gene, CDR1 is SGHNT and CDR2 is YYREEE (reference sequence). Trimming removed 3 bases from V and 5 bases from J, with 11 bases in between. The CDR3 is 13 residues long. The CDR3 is CASSYGSGTEAFF. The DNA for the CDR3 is TGTGCCAGCAGCTATGGGTCGGGGACTGAAGCTTTCTTT.